This record covers a single T cell receptor (beta chain). The antigen is not known. These data are taken from a study of PD-1 blockade in mismatch repair-deficient tumors. Study background: Enrolled about 2012-2016, patients had progressing, pretreated mismatch repair-deficient cancers of around 12 types. Findings and limits, study-wide: Tumor-resident clones, often undetectable pretreatment in blood, expanded then contracted after pembrolizumab.

Every patient had mismatch repair deficiency by PCR or immunohistochemistry. A few pembrolizumab responders had their TCRs sequenced. Only in-frame clones appear in the TCRdb table, and some are missing; sequencing was by immunoSEQ multiplex PCR. The table has 70,000 to 90,000 clones, approximately 78% seen once. CDR3 length equals 14 residues. Germline assignment: CDR1 SGHRS and CDR2 YFSETQ. Trimming removed 0 bases from V and 3 bases from J, with 10 bases in between. The sequencing used peripheral blood, collected 44 weeks after starting pembrolizumab. This rearrangement joins TRBV5-1 to TRBJ2-7; D unresolved. This clonotype was sampled from an adult with mismatch repair-deficient cancer. CDR3 in amino acids: CASSLAVANYEQYF. The DNA of the CDR3 is TGCGCCAGCAGCTTGGCCGTGGCTAACTACGAGCAGTACTTC.